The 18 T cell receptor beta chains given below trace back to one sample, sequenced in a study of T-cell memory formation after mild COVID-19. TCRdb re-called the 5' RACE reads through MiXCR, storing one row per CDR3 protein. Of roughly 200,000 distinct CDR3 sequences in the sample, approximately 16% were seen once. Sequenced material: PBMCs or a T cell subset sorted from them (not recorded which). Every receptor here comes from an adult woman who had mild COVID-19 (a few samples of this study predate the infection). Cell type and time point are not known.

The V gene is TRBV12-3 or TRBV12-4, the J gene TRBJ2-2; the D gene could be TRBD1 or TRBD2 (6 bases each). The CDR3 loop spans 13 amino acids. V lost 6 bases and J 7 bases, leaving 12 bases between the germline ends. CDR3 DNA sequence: TGTGCCAGCAGCGAGGGGGGAGTCGGGGAGCTGTTTTTT. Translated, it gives CASSEGGVGELFF.

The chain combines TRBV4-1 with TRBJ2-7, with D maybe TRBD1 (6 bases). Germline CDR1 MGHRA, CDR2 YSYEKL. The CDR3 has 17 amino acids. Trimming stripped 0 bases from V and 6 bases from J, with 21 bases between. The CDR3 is CASSQDWGRLGPSEQYF. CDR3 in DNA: TGCGCCAGCAGCCAAGATTGGGGGCGCTTAGGGCCCTCCGAGCAGTACTTC.

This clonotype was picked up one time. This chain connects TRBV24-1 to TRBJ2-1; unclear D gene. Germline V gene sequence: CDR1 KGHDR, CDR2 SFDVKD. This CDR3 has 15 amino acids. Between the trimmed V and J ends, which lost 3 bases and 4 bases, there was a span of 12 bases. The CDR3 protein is CATSDPLGPYNEQFF. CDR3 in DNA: TGTGCCACCAGTGATCCCCTGGGCCCATACAATGAGCAGTTCTTC.

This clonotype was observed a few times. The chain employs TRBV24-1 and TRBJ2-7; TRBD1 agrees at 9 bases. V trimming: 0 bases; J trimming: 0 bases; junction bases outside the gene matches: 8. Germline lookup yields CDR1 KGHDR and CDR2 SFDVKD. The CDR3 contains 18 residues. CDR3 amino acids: CATSDLGTGTFISYEQYF. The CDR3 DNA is TGTGCCACCAGTGATTTGGGGACAGGGACCTTCATCTCCTACGAGCAGTACTTC.

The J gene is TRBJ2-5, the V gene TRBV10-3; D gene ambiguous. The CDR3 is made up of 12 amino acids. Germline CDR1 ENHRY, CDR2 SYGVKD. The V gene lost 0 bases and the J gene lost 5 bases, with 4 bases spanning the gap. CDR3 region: CAISESTETQYF. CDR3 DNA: TGTGCCATCAGTGAGTCTACGGAGACCCAGTACTTC.

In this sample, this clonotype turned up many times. The CDR3 DNA is TGTGCCATCAGTGAGTCGGGAAGTTACGAGCAGTACTTC. It codes for CAISESGSYEQYF. This chain links TRBV10-3 with TRBJ2-7; no firm D call. V dropped 0 bases and J dropped 4 bases, with 7 bases sitting between them. CDR3 length: 13 amino acids. Germline assignment: CDR1 ENHRY and CDR2 SYGVKD.

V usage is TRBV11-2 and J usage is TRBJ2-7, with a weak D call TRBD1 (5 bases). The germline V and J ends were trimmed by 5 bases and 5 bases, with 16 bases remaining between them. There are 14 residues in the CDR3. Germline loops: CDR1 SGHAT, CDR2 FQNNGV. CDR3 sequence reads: CASSMSVGLHEQYF. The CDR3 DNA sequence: TGTGCCAGCAGCATGTCGGTGGGGCTCCACGAGCAGTACTTC.

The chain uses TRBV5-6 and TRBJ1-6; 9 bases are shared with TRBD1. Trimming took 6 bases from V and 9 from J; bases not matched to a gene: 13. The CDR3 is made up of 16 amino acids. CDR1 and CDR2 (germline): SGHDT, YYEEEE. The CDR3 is CASNSRTGTGFSPLHF. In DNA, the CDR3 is TGTGCCAGCAACTCCCGGACGGGGACAGGGTTTTCACCCCTCCACTTT.

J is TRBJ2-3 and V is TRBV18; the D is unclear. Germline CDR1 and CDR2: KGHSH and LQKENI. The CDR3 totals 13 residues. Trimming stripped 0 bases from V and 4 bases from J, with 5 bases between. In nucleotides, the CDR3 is TGTGCCAGCTCACCACCGGGGTCAGATACGCAGTATTTT. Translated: CASSPPGSDTQYF.

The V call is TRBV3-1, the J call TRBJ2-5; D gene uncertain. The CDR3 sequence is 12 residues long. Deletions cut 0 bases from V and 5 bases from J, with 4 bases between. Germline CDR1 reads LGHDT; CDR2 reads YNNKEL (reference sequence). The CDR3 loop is CASSQDRETQYF. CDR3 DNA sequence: TGTGCCAGCAGCCAAGATCGGGAGACCCAGTACTTC.

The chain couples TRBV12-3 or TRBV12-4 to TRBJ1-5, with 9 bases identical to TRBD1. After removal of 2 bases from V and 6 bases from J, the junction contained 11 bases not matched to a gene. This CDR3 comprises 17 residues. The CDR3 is CASSLLGVWTGVQPQHF. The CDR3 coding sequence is TGTGCCAGCAGTTTATTGGGGGTTTGGACAGGGGTTCAGCCCCAGCATTTT.

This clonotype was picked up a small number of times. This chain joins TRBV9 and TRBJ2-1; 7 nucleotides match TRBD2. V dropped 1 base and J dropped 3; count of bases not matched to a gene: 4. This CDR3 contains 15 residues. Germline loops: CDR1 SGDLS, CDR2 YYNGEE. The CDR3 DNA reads TGTGCCAGCAGCGTACTTAGCGGGTTCTACAATGAGCAGTTCTTC. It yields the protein CASSVLSGFYNEQFF.

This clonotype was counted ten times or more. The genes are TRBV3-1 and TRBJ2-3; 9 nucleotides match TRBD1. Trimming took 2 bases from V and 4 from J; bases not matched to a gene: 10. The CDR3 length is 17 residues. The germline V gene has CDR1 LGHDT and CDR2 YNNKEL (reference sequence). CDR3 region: CASSQHPRDRVADTQYF. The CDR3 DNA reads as TGTGCCAGCAGCCAACACCCCCGGGACAGGGTTGCAGATACGCAGTATTTT.

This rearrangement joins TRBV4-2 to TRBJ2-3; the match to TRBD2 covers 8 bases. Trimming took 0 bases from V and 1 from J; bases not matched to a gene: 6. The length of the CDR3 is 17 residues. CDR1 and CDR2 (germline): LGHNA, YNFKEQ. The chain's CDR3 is CASSQEPAGGGTDTQYF. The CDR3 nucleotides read TGTGCCAGCAGCCAAGAACCGGCGGGAGGAGGCACAGATACGCAGTATTTT.

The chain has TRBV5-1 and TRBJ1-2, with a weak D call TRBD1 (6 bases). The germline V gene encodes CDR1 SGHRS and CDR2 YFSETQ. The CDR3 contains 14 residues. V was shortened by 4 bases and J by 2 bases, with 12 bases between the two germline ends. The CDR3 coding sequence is TGCGCCAGCAGCCCGGAGGGGGGAAACTATGGCTACACCTTC. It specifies CASSPEGGNYGYTF.

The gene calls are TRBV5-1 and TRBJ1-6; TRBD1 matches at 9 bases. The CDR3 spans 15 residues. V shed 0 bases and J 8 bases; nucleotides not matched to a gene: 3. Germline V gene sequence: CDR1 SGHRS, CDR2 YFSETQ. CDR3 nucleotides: TGCGCCAGCAGCTTGGCCGGGACAGGGTATTCACCCCTCCACTTT. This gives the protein CASSLAGTGYSPLHF.

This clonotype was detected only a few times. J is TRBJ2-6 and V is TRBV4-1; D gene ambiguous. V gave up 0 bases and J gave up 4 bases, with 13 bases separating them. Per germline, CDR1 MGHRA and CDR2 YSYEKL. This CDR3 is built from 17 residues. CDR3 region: CASSQDTAIAGANVLTF. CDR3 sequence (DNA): TGCGCCAGCAGCCAAGATACAGCGATAGCAGGGGCCAACGTCCTGACTTTC.

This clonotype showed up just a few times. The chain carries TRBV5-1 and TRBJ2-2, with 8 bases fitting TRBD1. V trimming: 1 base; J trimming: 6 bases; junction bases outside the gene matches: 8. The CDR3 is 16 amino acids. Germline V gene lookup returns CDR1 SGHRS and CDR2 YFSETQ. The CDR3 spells CASSLIGQGGAGELFF. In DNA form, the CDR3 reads TGCGCCAGCAGCTTGATAGGACAGGGAGGCGCCGGGGAGCTGTTTTTT.